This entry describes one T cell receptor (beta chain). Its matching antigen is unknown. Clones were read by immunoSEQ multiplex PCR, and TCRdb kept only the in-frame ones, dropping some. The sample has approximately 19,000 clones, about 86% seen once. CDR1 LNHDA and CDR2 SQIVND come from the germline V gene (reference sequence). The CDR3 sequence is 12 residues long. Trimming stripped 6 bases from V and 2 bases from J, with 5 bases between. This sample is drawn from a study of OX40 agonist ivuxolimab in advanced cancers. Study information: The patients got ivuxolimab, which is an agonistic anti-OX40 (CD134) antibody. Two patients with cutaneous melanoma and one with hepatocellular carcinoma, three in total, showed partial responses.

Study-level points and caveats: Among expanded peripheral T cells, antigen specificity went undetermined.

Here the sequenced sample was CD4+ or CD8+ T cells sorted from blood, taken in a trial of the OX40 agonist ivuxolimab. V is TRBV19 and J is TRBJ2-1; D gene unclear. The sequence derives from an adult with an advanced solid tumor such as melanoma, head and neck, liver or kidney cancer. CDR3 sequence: CASRDPYNEQFF. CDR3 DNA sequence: TGTGCCAGTAGAGACCCCTACAATGAGCAGTTCTTC.